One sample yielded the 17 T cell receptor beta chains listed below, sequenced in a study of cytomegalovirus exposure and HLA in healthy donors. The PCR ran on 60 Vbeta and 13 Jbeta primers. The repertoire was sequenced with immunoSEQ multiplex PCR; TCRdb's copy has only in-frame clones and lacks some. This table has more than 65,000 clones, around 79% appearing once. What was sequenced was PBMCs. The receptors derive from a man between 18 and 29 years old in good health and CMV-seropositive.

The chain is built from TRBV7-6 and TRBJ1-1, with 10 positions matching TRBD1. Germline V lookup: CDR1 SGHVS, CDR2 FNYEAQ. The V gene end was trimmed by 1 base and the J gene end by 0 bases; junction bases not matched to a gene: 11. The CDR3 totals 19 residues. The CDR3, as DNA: TGTGCCAGCAGCTTAGTTAATTGGGACAGGGGCCAGATGAACACTGAAGCTTTCTTT. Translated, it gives CASSLVNWDRGQMNTEAFF.

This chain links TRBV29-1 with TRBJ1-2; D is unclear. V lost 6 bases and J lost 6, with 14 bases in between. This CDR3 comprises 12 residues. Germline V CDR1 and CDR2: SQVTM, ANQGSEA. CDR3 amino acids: CSVGGGVDGYTF. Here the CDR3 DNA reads TGCAGCGTGGGAGGTGGGGTTGATGGCTACACCTTC.

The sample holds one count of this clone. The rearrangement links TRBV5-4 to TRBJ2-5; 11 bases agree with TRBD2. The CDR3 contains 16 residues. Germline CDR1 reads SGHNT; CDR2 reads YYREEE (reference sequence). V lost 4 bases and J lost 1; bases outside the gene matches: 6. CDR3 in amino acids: CASSRGTSGLQETQYF. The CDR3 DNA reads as TGTGCCAGCAGCAGGGGGACTAGCGGCCTCCAAGAGACCCAGTACTTC.

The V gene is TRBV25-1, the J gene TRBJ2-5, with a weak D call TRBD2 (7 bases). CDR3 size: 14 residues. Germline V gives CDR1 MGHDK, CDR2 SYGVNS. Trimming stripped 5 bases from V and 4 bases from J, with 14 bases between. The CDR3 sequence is CASSPFGGRETQYF. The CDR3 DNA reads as TGTGCCAGCAGTCCCTTCGGGGGGCGAGAGACCCAGTACTTC.

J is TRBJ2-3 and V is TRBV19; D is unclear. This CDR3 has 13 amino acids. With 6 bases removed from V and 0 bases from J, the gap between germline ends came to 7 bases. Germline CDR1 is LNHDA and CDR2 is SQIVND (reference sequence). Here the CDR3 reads CASRSESTDTQYF. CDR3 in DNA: TGTGCCAGTAGAAGCGAGAGCACAGATACGCAGTATTTT.

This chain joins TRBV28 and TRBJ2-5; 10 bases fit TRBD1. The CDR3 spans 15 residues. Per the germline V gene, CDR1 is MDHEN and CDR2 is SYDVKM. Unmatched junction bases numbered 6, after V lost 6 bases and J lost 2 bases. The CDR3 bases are TGTGCCAGCAGGACCGGGACAGGGGTGCAAGAGACCCAGTACTTC. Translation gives CASRTGTGVQETQYF.

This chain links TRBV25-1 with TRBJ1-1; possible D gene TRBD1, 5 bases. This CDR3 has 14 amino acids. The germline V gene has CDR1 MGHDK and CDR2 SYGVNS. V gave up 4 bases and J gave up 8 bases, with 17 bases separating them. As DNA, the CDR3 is TGTGCCAGCAGTGGGCGGGGGTCGGACGGGGAAGCTTTCTTT. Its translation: CASSGRGSDGEAFF.

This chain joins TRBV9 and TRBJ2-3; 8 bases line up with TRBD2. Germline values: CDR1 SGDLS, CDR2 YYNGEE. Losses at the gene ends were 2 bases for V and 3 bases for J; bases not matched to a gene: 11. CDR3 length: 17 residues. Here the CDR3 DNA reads TGTGCCAGCAGCGTCGACGGGGGGGCGGGCGGGACAGATACGCAGTATTTT. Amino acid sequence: CASSVDGGAGGTDTQYF.

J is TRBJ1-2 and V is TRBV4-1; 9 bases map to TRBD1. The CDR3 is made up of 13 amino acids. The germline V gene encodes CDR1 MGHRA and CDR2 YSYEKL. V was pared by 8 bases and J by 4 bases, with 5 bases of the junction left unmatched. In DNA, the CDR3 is TGCGCCAGCCGAGGACAGGGGACCTATGGCTACACCTTC. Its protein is CASRGQGTYGYTF.

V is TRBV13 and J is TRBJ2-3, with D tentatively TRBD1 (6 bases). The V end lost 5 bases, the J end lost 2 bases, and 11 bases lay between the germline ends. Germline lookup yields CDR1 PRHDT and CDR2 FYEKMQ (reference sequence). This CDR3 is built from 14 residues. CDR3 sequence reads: CASSPDRITDTQYF. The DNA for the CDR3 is TGTGCCAGCAGCCCCGACAGGATCACAGATACGCAGTATTTT.

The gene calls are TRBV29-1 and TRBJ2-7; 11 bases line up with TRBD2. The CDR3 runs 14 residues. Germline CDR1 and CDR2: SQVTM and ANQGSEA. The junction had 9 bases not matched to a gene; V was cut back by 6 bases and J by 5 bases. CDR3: CSVGHSGRAHEQYF. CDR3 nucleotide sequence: TGCAGCGTGGGCCATAGCGGGAGGGCCCACGAGCAGTACTTC.

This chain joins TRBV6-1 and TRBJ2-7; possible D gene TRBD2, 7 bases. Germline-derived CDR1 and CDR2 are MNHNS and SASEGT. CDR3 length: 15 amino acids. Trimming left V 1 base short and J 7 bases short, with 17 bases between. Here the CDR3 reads CASSEVIGGLREQYF. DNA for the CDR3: TGTGCCAGCAGTGAAGTGATCGGGGGGCTTCGGGAGCAGTACTTC.

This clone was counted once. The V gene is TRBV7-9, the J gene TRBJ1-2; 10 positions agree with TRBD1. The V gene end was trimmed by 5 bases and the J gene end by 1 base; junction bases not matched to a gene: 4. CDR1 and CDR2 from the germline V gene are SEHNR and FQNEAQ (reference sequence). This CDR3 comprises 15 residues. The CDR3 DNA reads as TGTGCCAGCAGCCCCGGGACAGGGGTTAACTATGGCTACACCTTC. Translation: CASSPGTGVNYGYTF.

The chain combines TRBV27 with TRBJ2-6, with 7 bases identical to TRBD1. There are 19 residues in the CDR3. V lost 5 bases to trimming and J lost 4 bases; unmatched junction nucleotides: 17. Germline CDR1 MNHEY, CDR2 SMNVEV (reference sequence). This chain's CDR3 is CASSQDLPRTGAGANVLTF. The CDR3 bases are TGTGCCAGCAGTCAAGACCTACCAAGGACAGGCGCGGGGGCCAACGTCCTGACTTTC. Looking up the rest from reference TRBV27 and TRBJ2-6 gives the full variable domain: EAQVTQNPRYLITVTGKKLTVTCSQNMNHEYMSWYRQDPGLGLRQIYYSMNVEVTDKGDVPEGYKVSRKEKRNFPLILESPSPNQTSLYFCASSQDLPRTGAGANVLTFGAGSRLTVL.

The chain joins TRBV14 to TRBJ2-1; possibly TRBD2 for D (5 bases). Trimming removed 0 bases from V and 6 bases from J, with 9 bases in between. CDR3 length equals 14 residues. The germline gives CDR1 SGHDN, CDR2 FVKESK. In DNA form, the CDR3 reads TGTGCCAGCAGCCAAGACCTCCGGGGCAATGAGCAGTTCTTC. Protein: CASSQDLRGNEQFF.

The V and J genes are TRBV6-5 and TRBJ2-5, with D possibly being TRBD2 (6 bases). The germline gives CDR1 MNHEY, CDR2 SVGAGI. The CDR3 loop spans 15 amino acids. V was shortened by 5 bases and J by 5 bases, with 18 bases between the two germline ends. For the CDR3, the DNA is TGTGCCAGCAGTCAAGACCCGGGGGTTGAGGAGACCCAGTACTTC. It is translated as CASSQDPGVEETQYF.

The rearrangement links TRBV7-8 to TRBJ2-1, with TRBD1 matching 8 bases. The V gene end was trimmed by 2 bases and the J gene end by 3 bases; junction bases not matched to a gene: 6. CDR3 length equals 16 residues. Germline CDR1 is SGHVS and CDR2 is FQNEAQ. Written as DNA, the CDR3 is TGTGCCAGCAGCTTAACGAGACAGGGGTTCTACAATGAGCAGTTCTTC. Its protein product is CASSLTRQGFYNEQFF.